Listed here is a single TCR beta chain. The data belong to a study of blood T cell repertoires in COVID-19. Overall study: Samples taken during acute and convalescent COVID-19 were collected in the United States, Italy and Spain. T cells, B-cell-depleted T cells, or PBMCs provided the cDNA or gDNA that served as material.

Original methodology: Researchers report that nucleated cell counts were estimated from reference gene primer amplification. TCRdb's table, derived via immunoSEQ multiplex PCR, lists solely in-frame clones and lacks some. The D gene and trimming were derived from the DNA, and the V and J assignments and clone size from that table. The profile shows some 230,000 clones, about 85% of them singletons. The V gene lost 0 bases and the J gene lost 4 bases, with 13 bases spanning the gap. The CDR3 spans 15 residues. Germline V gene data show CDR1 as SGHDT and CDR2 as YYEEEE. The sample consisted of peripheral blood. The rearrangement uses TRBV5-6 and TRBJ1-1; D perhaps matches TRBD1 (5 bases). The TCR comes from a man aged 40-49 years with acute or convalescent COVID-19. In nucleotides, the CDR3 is TGTGCCAGCAGCTTGGTCGTGGGGCCGGGCACTGAAGCTTTCTTT. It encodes CASSLVVGPGTEAFF.